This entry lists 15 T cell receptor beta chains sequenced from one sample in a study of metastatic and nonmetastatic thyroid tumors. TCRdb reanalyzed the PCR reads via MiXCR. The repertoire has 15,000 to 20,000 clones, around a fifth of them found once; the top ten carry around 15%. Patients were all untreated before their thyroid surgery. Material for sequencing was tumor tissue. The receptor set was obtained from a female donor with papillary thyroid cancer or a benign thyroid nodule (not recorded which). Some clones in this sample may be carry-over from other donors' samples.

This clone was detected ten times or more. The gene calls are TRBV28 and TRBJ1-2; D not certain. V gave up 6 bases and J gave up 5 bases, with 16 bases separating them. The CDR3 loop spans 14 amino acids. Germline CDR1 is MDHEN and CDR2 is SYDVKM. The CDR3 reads CASSRMLGLYGYTF. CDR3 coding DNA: TGTGCCAGCAGCCGTATGCTGGGGTTATATGGCTACACCTTC.

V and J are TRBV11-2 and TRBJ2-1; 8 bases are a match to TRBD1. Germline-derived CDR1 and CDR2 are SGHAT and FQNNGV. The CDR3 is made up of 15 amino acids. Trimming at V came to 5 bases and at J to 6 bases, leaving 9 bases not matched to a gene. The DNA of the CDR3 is TGTGCCAGCAGCCCAATACAGGGGGTGGGCAATGAGCAGTTCTTC. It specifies CASSPIQGVGNEQFF.

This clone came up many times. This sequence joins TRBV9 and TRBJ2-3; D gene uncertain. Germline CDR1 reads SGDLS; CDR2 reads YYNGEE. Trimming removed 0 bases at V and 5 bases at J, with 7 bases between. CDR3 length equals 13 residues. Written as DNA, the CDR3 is TGTGCCAGCAGCGTAGCTGGAAAAGATACGCAGTATTTT. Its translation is CASSVAGKDTQYF.

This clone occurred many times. This chain's CDR3 is CASSYSGANVLTF. CDR3 DNA sequence: TGTGCCAGCAGTTATAGTGGGGCCAACGTCCTGACTTTC. The V and J genes are TRBV6-5 and TRBJ2-6; D call uncertain. Trimming pared 3 bases from V and 3 bases from J, leaving 3 bases between. The CDR3 sequence is 13 residues long. The germline gives CDR1 MNHEY, CDR2 SVGAGI.

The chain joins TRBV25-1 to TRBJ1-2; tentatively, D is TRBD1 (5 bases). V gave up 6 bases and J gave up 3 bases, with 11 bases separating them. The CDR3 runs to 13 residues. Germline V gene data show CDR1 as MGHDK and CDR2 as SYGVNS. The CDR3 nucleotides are TGTGCCAGCAGGGGGCAGAGGGACTATGGCTACACCTTC. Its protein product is CASRGQRDYGYTF.

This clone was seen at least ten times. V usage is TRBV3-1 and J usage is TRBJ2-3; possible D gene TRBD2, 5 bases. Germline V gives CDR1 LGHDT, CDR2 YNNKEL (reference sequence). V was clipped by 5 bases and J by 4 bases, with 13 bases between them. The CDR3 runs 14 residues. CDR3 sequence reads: CASSFLLVPDTQYF. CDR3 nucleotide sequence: TGTGCCAGCAGCTTCCTACTAGTTCCAGATACGCAGTATTTT.

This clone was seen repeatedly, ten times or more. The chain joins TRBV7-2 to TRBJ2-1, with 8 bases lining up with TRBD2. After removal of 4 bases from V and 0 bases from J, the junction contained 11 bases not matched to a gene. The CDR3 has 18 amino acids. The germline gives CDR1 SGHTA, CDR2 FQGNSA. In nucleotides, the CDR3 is TGTGCCAGCAGCTCTAACGGGCGGGAGGCCAGCTCCTACAATGAGCAGTTCTTC. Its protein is CASSSNGREASSYNEQFF.

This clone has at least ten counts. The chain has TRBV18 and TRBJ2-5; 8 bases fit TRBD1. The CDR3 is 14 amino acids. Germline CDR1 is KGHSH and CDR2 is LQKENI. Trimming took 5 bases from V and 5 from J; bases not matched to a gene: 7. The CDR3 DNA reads TGTGCCAGCTCAGCGAACAGGGGGATGGAGACCCAGTACTTC. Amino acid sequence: CASSANRGMETQYF.

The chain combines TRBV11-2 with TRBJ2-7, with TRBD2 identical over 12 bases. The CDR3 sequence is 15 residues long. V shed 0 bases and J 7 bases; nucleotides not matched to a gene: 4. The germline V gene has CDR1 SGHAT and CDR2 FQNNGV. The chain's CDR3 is CASSLDPSGRGEQYF. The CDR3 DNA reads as TGTGCCAGCAGCTTAGATCCTAGCGGGAGGGGGGAGCAGTACTTC.

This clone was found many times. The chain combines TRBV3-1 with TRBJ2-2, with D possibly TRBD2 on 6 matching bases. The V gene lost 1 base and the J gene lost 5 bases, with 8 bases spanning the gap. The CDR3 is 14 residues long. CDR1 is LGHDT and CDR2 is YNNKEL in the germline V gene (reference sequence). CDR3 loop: CASSQGRGTGELFF. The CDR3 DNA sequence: TGTGCCAGCAGCCAAGGGAGGGGTACCGGGGAGCTGTTTTTT.

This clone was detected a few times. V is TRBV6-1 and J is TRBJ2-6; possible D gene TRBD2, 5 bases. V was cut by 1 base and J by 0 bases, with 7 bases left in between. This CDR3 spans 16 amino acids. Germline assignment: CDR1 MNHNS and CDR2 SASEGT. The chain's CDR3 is CASSEGGDSGANVLTF. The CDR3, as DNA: TGTGCCAGCAGTGAAGGGGGAGACTCTGGGGCCAACGTCCTGACTTTC.

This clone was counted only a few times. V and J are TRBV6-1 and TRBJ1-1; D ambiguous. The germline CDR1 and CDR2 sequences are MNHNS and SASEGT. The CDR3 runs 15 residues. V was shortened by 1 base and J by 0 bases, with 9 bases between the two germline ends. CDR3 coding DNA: TGTGCCAGCAGTGAAGTCGTAGCTATGAACACTGAAGCTTTCTTT. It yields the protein CASSEVVAMNTEAFF.

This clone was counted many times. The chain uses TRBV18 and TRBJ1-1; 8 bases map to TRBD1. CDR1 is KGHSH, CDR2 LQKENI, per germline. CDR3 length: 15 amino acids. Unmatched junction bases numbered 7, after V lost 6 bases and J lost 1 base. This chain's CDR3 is CASSPTGAGNTEAFF. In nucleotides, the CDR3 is TGTGCCAGCTCCCCGACAGGGGCGGGGAACACTGAAGCTTTCTTT. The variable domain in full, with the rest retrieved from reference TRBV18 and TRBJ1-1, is NAGVMQNPRHLVRRRGQEARLRCSPMKGHSHVYWYRQLPEEGLKFMVYLQKENIIDESGMPKERFSAEFPKEGPSILRIQQVVRGDSAAYFCASSPTGAGNTEAFFGQGTRLTVV.

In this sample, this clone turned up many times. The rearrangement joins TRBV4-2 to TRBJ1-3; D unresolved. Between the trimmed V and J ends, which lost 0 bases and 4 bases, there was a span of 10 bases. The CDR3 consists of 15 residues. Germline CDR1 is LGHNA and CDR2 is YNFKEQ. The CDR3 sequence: CASSQDAALGNTIYF. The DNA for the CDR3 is TGTGCCAGCAGCCAAGATGCGGCTTTGGGAAACACCATATATTTT.

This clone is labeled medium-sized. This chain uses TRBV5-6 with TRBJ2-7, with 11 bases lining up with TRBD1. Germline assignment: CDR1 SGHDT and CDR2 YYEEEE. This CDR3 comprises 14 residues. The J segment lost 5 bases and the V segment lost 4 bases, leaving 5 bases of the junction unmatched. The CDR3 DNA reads TGTGCCAGCAGCCTTCGGGGACAGGGGGACGAGCAGTACTTC. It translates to CASSLRGQGDEQYF.